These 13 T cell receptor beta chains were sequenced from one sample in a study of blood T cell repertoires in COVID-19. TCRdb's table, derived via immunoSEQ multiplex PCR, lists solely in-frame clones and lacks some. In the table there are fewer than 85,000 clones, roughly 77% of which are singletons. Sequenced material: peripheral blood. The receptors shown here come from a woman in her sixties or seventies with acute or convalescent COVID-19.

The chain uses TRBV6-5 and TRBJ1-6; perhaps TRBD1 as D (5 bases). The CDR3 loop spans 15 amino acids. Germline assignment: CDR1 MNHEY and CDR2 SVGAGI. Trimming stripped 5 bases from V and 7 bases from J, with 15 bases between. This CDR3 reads CASSMDTGPNSPLHF. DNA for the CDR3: TGTGCCAGCAGTATGGACACAGGCCCCAATTCACCCCTCCACTTT.

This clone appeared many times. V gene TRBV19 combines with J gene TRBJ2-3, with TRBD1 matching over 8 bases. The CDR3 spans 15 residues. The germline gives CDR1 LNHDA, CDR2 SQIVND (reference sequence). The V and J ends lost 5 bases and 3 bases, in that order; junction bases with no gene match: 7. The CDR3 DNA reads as TGTGCCAGTAGTGCAGGGGGCATGTGGACAGATACGCAGTATTTT. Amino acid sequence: CASSAGGMWTDTQYF.

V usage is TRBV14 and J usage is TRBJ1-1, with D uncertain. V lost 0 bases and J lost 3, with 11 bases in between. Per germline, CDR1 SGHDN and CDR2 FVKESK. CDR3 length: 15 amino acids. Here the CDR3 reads CASSQDVGWYTEAFF. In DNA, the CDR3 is TGTGCCAGCAGCCAAGATGTCGGGTGGTACACTGAAGCTTTCTTT.

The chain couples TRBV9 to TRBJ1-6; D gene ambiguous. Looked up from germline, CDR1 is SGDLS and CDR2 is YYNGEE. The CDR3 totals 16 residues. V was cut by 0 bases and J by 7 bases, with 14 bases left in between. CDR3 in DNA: TGTGCCAGCAGCGTAGGAGGCAGCTCGGGGAATTCACCCCTCCACTTT. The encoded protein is CASSVGGSSGNSPLHF.

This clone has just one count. CDR3 residues: CASTPGTSLVRGQFF. The CDR3 coding sequence is TGTGCCAGCACCCCCGGGACTAGTTTGGTAAGAGGGCAGTTCTTC. This chain joins TRBV25-1 and TRBJ2-1; TRBD2 matches 8 bases. The CDR3 is 15 residues long. V was clipped by 7 bases and J by 12 bases; unmatched bases: 17. Germline V gene sequence: CDR1 MGHDK, CDR2 SYGVNS.

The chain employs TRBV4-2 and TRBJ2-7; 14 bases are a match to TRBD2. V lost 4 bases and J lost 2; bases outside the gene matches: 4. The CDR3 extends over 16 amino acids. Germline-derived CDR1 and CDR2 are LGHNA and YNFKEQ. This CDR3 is CASSLSTSGGAYEQYF. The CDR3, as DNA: TGTGCCAGCAGCCTCTCGACTAGCGGGGGGGCCTACGAGCAGTACTTC.

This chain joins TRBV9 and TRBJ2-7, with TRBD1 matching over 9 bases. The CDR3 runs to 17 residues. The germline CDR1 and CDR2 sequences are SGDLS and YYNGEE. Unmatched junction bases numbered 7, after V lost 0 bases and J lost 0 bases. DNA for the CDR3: TGTGCCAGCAGCGTAGCGGGGACAGGGTGGAGCTCCTACGAGCAGTACTTC. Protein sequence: CASSVAGTGWSSYEQYF.

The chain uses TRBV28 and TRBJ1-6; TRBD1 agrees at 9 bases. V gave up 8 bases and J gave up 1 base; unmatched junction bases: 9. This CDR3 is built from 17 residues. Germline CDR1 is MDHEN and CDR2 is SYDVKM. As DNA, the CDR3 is TGTGCCAGCGGAACACAGGGGGCGAGGTCCTATAATTCACCCCTCCACTTT. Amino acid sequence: CASGTQGARSYNSPLHF.

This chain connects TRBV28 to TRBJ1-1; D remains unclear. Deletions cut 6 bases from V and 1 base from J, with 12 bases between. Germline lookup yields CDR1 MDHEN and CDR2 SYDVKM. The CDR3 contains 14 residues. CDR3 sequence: CASSPRGWNTEAFF. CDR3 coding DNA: TGTGCCAGCAGCCCCCGAGGTTGGAACACTGAAGCTTTCTTT.

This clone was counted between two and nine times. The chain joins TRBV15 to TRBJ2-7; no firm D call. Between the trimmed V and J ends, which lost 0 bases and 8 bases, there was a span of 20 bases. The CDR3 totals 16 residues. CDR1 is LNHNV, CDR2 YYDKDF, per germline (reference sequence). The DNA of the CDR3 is TGTGCCACCAGCAGAGATCGTATAGGCGGATTAAAAAAGCAGTACTTC. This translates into CATSRDRIGGLKKQYF.

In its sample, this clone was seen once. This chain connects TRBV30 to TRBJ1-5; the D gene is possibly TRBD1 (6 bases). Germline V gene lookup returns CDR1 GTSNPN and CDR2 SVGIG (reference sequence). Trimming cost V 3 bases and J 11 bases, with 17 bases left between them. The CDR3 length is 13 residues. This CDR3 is CAWSRSTGSAQHF. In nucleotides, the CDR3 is TGTGCCTGGAGCCGATCCACAGGGTCAGCCCAGCATTTT.

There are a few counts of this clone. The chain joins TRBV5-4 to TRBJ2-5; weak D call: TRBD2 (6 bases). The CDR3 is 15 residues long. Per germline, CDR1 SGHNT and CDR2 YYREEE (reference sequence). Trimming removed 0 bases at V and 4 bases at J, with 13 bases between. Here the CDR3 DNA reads TGTGCCAGCAGCTTGGTTAGGGAGGCGGGAGAGACCCAGTACTTC. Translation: CASSLVREAGETQYF.

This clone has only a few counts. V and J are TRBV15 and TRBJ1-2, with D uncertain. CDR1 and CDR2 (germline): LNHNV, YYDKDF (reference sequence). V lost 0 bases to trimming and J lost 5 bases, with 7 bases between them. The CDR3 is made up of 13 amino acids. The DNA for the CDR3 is TGTGCCACCAGCAGAGATCGCGGGTATGGCTACACCTTC. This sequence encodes CATSRDRGYGYTF.